This is a list of T cell receptor beta chains from one sample in a study of blood T cell repertoires in COVID-19. The protocol was immunoSEQ multiplex PCR, while the TCRdb copy is restricted to in-frame clones and leaves out a portion. The top ten hold about a third of the sample, which has about 70,000 clones, 85% to 90% seen once. Sequencing was done on a sample of peripheral blood. Receptors were obtained from a woman over 75 with active or convalescent COVID-19. Both conserved end residues are part of each CDR3. A D gene is named only where the DNA matches it firmly. Expanded clones are given a class, and other clones once, few, many or no size at all.

V gene	D gene	J gene	clone size	CDR3 protein	CDR3 DNA
TRBV12-5	TRBD1	TRBJ2-2	.	CASGLGQGGTGELFF	TGTGCTAGTGGTTTGGGACAGGGGGGCACCGGGGAGCTGTTTTTT
TRBV7-9	TRBD1	TRBJ1-1	.	CASSLAGQGGSDTEAFF	TGTGCCAGCAGCTTAGCTGGACAGGGGGGTAGCGACACTGAAGCTTTCTTT
TRBV2	.	TRBJ1-1	.	CASKGQIEAFF	TGTGCCAGCAAAGGACAGATAGAAGCTTTCTTT
TRBV27	.	TRBJ2-1	.	CASSLIGDIYNEQFF	TGTGCCAGCAGTTTAATAGGGGACATTTACAATGAGCAGTTCTTC
TRBV2	TRBD1	TRBJ2-2	.	CASSERTGNTGELFF	TGTGCCAGCAGTGAAAGGACAGGGAACACCGGGGAGCTGTTTTTT
TRBV4-1	TRBD1	TRBJ1-2	.	CASSQDLGTGGRERGYTF	TGCGCCAGCAGCCAAGATCTGGGGACAGGGGGCCGGGAGAGGGGCTACACCTTC
TRBV30	TRBD1	TRBJ1-4	.	CASGTGDEKLFF	TGTGCCTCCGGGACAGGGGATGAAAAACTGTTTTTT
TRBV14	TRBD2	TRBJ2-3	.	CASSQDAPLAGGRDTQYF	TGTGCCAGCAGCCAAGATGCCCCTCTAGCGGGGGGGAGAGATACGCAGTATTTT
TRBV12-3/TRBV12-4	.	TRBJ1-2	few	CASTQQESHGYTF	TGTGCCAGCACCCAGCAGGAATCTCATGGCTACACCTTC
TRBV11-2	.	TRBJ1-1	few	CASSSYYNYTEAFF	TGTGCCAGCAGCTCCTACTACAATTACACTGAAGCTTTCTTT
TRBV5-4	.	TRBJ1-1	few	CASSPKRRLNTEAFF	TGTGCCAGCAGCCCCAAGAGAAGACTTAACACTGAAGCTTTCTTT
TRBV4-2	TRBD1	TRBJ2-7	.	CASSQQTGSLAEQYF	TGTGCCAGCAGCCAACAGACAGGGTCGTTGGCCGAGCAGTACTTC
TRBV7-9	.	TRBJ1-3	.	CASSFDSLSGNTIYF	TGTGCCAGCAGCTTCGACAGCCTCTCTGGAAACACCATATATTTT
TRBV7-3	.	TRBJ2-6	.	CASSPQGWGSGANVLTF	TGTGCCAGCAGCCCCCAGGGGTGGGGCTCTGGGGCCAACGTCCTGACTTTC
TRBV6-2/TRBV6-3	TRBD1	TRBJ1-5	few	CASSDRGLNVNQPQHF	TGTGCCAGCAGTGACAGGGGCCTGAACGTAAATCAGCCCCAGCATTTT
TRBV11-3	TRBD1	TRBJ2-5	.	CASSLQTGDQETQYF	TGTGCCAGCAGCTTACAGACAGGGGACCAAGAGACCCAGTACTTC
TRBV20-1	TRBD1	TRBJ1-4	.	CSASPIQGRNEKLFF	TGCAGTGCTAGTCCTATACAGGGGAGGAATGAAAAACTGTTTTTT
TRBV4-3	TRBD2	TRBJ2-7	.	CASSQDLRGDFYEQYF	TGCGCCAGCAGCCAAGATCTACGGGGGGATTTCTACGAGCAGTACTTC
TRBV12-3/TRBV12-4	.	TRBJ1-1	.	CASSPPGGEAFF	TGTGCCAGCAGTCCTCCGGGGGGCGAAGCTTTCTTT
TRBV5-1	.	TRBJ1-2	.	CASSVEVGYTF	TGCGCCAGCAGCGTAGAAGTGGGCTACACCTTC
TRBV12-3/TRBV12-4	.	TRBJ2-5	.	CASSLREETQYF	TGTGCCAGCAGTCTGAGGGAAGAGACCCAGTACTTC
TRBV7-2	.	TRBJ1-1	few	CASGQRGKDTEAFF	TGTGCCAGCGGTCAGCGAGGTAAGGACACTGAAGCTTTCTTT
TRBV12-3/TRBV12-4	.	TRBJ1-1	.	CASSLWGPTEAFF	TGTGCCAGCAGTTTATGGGGGCCCACTGAAGCTTTCTTT
TRBV29-1	.	TRBJ2-3	.	CSVPRVGASDTQYF	TGCAGCGTTCCTCGGGTTGGGGCCTCAGATACGCAGTATTTT
TRBV7-2	.	TRBJ2-1	.	CASSLGRGQNNEQFF	TGTGCCAGCAGCTTAGGGCGGGGGCAGAACAATGAGCAGTTCTTC
TRBV5-1	TRBD1	TRBJ2-5	.	CASGTGSTETQYF	TGCGCCAGCGGGACAGGGTCGACAGAGACCCAGTACTTC
TRBV10-3	.	TRBJ2-7	.	CAISEGGTSSYEQYF	TGTGCCATCAGTGAGGGAGGGACGTCCTCCTACGAGCAGTACTTC
TRBV7-2	.	TRBJ2-1	few	CASSLAPAENNEQFF	TGTGCCAGCAGCTTAGCCCCAGCGGAGAACAATGAGCAGTTCTTC
TRBV30	.	TRBJ1-1	once	CAWSVGRNTEAFF	TGTGCCTGGAGTGTCGGTAGGAACACTGAAGCTTTCTTT
TRBV30	.	TRBJ2-2	.	CAWGKSANTGELFF	TGTGCCTGGGGAAAATCGGCGAACACCGGGGAGCTGTTTTTT
TRBV28	TRBD1	TRBJ1-4	.	CASSPMTGINEKLFF	TGTGCCAGCAGTCCTATGACAGGGATCAATGAAAAACTGTTTTTT
TRBV7-9	TRBD1	TRBJ2-5	.	CASSSTRGLGETQYF	TGTGCCAGCAGCTCGACCAGGGGGCTCGGGGAGACCCAGTACTTC
TRBV6-5	TRBD1	TRBJ1-2	.	CASSYQGQGGNYGYTF	TGTGCCAGCAGTTACCAGGGACAGGGGGGAAACTATGGCTACACCTTC
TRBV7-9	TRBD2	TRBJ2-3	.	CASSLGGSGITDTQYF	TGTGCCAGCAGCTTAGGAGGTAGCGGGATCACAGATACGCAGTATTTT
TRBV4-1	TRBD1	TRBJ1-1	.	CASSQGDRYEGTEAFF	TGCGCCAGCAGCCAAGGGGACAGGTACGAGGGCACTGAAGCTTTCTTT
TRBV11-2	TRBD1	TRBJ2-7	.	CASSAPPGQGNYEQYF	TGTGCCAGCAGCGCACCTCCGGGACAGGGAAACTACGAGCAGTACTTC
TRBV19	TRBD1	TRBJ2-7	.	CASSTQIRGGHTYEQYF	TGTGCCAGTAGTACGCAAATCCGAGGGGGCCACACCTACGAGCAGTACTTC
TRBV6-2/TRBV6-3	.	TRBJ2-3	.	CASSYRILAIARDTQYF	TGTGCCAGCAGTTACCGAATACTAGCAATCGCCAGAGATACGCAGTATTTT
TRBV4-2	.	TRBJ2-7	.	CASSQVINRYEQYF	TGTGCCAGCAGCCAAGTAATTAATCGCTACGAGCAGTACTTC
TRBV6-5	.	TRBJ2-1	.	CASRVNGGSYNEQFF	TGTGCCAGCAGAGTTAACGGGGGCTCCTACAATGAGCAGTTCTTC
TRBV20-1	TRBD2	TRBJ2-3	.	CSASPSGGSDTQYF	TGCAGTGCTAGTCCTAGCGGGGGGTCAGATACGCAGTATTTT
TRBV19	TRBD1	TRBJ1-5	.	CASSSDRGANQPQHF	TGTGCCAGTAGTTCAGACAGGGGAGCGAATCAGCCCCAGCATTTT
TRBV2	.	TRBJ2-1	.	CASSYSGEASSYNEQFF	TGTGCCAGCAGTTACTCGGGGGAAGCGAGCTCCTACAATGAGCAGTTCTTC
TRBV6-6	TRBD1	TRBJ2-1	.	CASGTGGEQFF	TGTGCCAGCGGGACAGGGGGTGAGCAGTTCTTC
TRBV10-3	.	TRBJ1-1	.	CAISGTSGEAFF	TGTGCCATCAGTGGTACCTCAGGGGAAGCTTTCTTT
TRBV28	.	TRBJ2-1	.	CASSGAGSYNEQFF	TGTGCCAGCAGTGGCGCGGGCTCCTACAATGAGCAGTTCTTC
TRBV11-2	TRBD2	TRBJ2-3	.	CASSLAAGGITDTQYF	TGTGCCAGCAGCTTAGCTGCGGGGGGGATTACAGATACGCAGTATTTT
TRBV2	.	TRBJ2-2	.	CASSVSRMNTGELFF	TGTGCCAGCAGTGTGTCTAGGATGAACACCGGGGAGCTGTTTTTT
TRBV15	.	TRBJ1-1	.	CATSRQGSTEAFF	TGTGCCACCAGCAGACAGGGGAGCACTGAAGCTTTCTTT
TRBV6-6	TRBD1	TRBJ1-1	.	CASSPTGQGAAEAFF	TGTGCCAGCAGTCCCACGGGACAGGGGGCGGCTGAAGCTTTCTTT
TRBV5-5	TRBD1	TRBJ2-7	.	CASSLGSRDRVGEQYF	TGTGCCAGCAGCTTGGGGAGCCGGGACAGGGTGGGCGAGCAGTACTTC
TRBV5-1	TRBD1	TRBJ2-1	.	CASSLDRGDNNEQFF	TGCGCCAGCAGCTTGGACAGGGGTGACAACAATGAGCAGTTCTTC
TRBV11-2	.	TRBJ1-5	few	CASSLFGGGSNQPQHF	TGTGCCAGCAGCTTATTCGGGGGGGGTAGCAATCAGCCCCAGCATTTT
TRBV19	TRBD2	TRBJ2-1	.	CATSLAGGYNEQFF	TGTGCCACCTCACTAGCGGGGGGATACAATGAGCAGTTCTTC